This entry features one TCR beta chain sequence. This sample was taken from a study of T cells in Graves' hyperthyroidism and ophthalmopathy. The CDR3 regions of TCR beta were amplified from RNA transcripts. The study used the HTBI primer set for a first-round RT-PCR of the TCR CDR3. TCRdb called the multiplex PCR reads again in MiXCR, with one record for every CDR3 protein. The table lists 300,000 to 350,000 distinct CDR3 sequences, about a sixth of them singletons. V shed 0 bases and J 3 bases; nucleotides not matched to a gene: 4. Germline V gene lookup returns CDR1 SGHAT and CDR2 FQNNGV. There are 16 residues in the CDR3.

The sample consisted of blood. This TCR derives from a woman aged 40-49 years with Graves' ophthalmopathy. The chain couples TRBV11-2 to TRBJ2-5; 10 bases map to TRBD2. CDR3 region: CASSLELAGLKETQYF. The CDR3 coding sequence is TGTGCCAGCAGCTTAGAACTAGCGGGACTAAAAGAGACCCAGTACTTC. Combining the CDR3 with reference TRBV11-2 and TRBJ2-5 gives the whole variable domain EAGVAQSPRYKIIEKRQSVAFWCNPISGHATLYWYQQILGQGPKLLIQFQNNGVVDDSQLPKDRFSAERLKGVDSTLKIQPAKLEDSAVYLCASSLELAGLKETQYFGPGTRLLVL.